The 20 T cell receptor beta chains given below trace back to one sample, sequenced in a study of T cells in Graves' hyperthyroidism and ophthalmopathy. RNA transcripts gave rise to amplified TCR beta CDR3 regions. An initial round of RT-PCR targeting the TCR CDR3 relied on the HTBI primer set. TCRdb ran MiXCR on the multiplex PCR reads and lists one entry per CDR3 protein. The repertoire holds 550,000 to 850,000 distinct CDR3 sequences, with roughly a sixth as singletons. Sequenced sample: blood. The receptors shown here come from a woman in her fifties or sixties with Graves' hyperthyroidism that later progressed to Graves' ophthalmopathy.

The chain joins TRBV6-2 or TRBV6-3 to TRBJ2-5; 7 positions match TRBD1. From germline, CDR1 is MNHEY and CDR2 SVGEGT. The trim removed 0 bases at V and 5 bases at J, leaving 6 bases unmatched. CDR3 size: 15 residues. CDR3 DNA: TGTGCCAGCAGTTACTCGGGATCCAGGGGGGAGACCCAGTACTTC. As protein: CASSYSGSRGETQYF.

This clonotype was seen repeatedly, ten times or more. The V call is TRBV5-1, the J call TRBJ1-6; D remains unclear. Looked up from germline, CDR1 is SGHRS and CDR2 is YFSETQ. V was clipped by 3 bases and J by 8 bases, with 15 bases between them. The CDR3 has 15 amino acids. The CDR3 spells CASSSTLDRYSPLHF. CDR3 bases: TGCGCCAGCAGCTCTACGCTGGACCGTTATTCACCCCTCCACTTT.

This clonotype was seen repeatedly, ten times or more. The genes are TRBV6-2 or TRBV6-3 and TRBJ2-2, with D perhaps matching TRBD2 (6 bases). The CDR3 has 15 residues. The ends were cut back, 6 bases at V and 0 bases at J, with 11 bases in the middle. Per germline, CDR1 MNHEY and CDR2 SVGEGT. Written as DNA, the CDR3 is TGTGCCAGCAGCCTAGGGACTTCGAACACCGGGGAGCTGTTTTTT. As protein: CASSLGTSNTGELFF.

This clonotype was observed a handful of times. The chain links TRBV14 to TRBJ2-7; 7 nucleotides align to TRBD2. Germline CDR1 reads SGHDN; CDR2 reads FVKESK. The CDR3 totals 15 residues. J gave up 2 bases and V 5 bases, and 9 bases lay outside the gene matches. Written as DNA, the CDR3 is TGTGCCAGCAGCAAGGGGCCTAGCGGCCCCTACGAGCAGTACTTC. It specifies CASSKGPSGPYEQYF.

This clonotype was detected many times. V usage is TRBV2 and J usage is TRBJ2-5, with 12 bases that match TRBD2. J gave up 0 bases and V 1 base, and 6 bases lay outside the gene matches. CDR3 length equals 18 residues. Germline-derived CDR1 and CDR2 are SNHLY and FYNNEI. The DNA of the CDR3 is TGTGCCAGCAGTGAAGGGACAGGACTAGCGGGGAACCAAGAGACCCAGTACTTC. Its protein is CASSEGTGLAGNQETQYF.

V and J are TRBV7-9 and TRBJ2-7; TRBD1 might be the D (5 bases). Trimming stripped 1 base from V and 5 bases from J, with 15 bases between. The CDR3 has 15 residues. The V gene's germline CDR1 is SEHNR and CDR2 FQNEAQ (reference sequence). CDR3: CASSLVPQGSHEQYF. CDR3 bases: TGTGCCAGCAGCTTAGTCCCCCAGGGAAGCCACGAGCAGTACTTC.

A remark on this clonotype: A junction boundary mismatches the germline segment, possibly from a read error. The chain carries TRBV6-2 or TRBV6-3 and TRBJ1-6; 8 bases map to TRBD1. The CDR3 spans 15 residues. The germline gives CDR1 MNHEY, CDR2 SVGEGT. The CDR3 DNA reads TGTGCCAGCAGTTACCTGACAGGGGATAATCCACCCCTCCACTTT. This gives the protein CASSYLTGDNPPLHF.

This clonotype was recorded at least ten times. The chain recombines TRBV30 with TRBJ1-1; D is unresolved. This CDR3 has 12 amino acids. V lost 3 bases, J lost 6 bases, and 11 bases lay in between. In germline, CDR1 is GTSNPN, CDR2 SVGIG (reference sequence). Here the CDR3 reads CAWRGEYAEAFF. The CDR3 DNA reads as TGTGCCTGGAGAGGAGAGTACGCTGAAGCTTTCTTT.

On this clonotype: Being one base from a much bigger clone, this may be a read error. Because it lacks the conserved phenylalanine or tryptophan at the end, this CDR3 is likely a read error. The chain uses TRBV20-1 and TRBJ1-5; maybe TRBD1 (6 bases). CDR1 and CDR2 from the germline V gene are DFQATT and SNEGSKA (reference sequence). This CDR3 region has 14 residues. V lost 5 bases and J 4 bases, leaving 15 bases between the germline ends. The CDR3 DNA follows: TGCAGTGCTCCGGGACAAGGGGGGAATCAGCCCCAGCATCTT. Translation gives CSAPGQGGNQPQHL.

The chain recombines TRBV3-1 with TRBJ1-5, with D unclear. The germline CDR1 and CDR2 sequences are LGHDT and YNNKEL (reference sequence). This CDR3 has 15 amino acids. With 0 bases removed from V and 6 bases from J, the gap between germline ends came to 12 bases. CDR3 sequence (DNA): TGTGCCAGCAGCCAAGATTCCCGGTTTGGTCAGCCCCAGCATTTT. Translating gives CASSQDSRFGQPQHF.

This clonotype was found a few times. The chain has TRBV6-2 or TRBV6-3 and TRBJ1-1; D may be TRBD1 (5 bases). Trimming pared 1 base from V and 1 base from J, leaving 13 bases between. This CDR3 spans 16 amino acids. The germline gives CDR1 MNHEY, CDR2 SVGEGT. The CDR3 DNA sequence: TGTGCCAGCAGTTACTGGTATATAGGACAGAACACTGAAGCTTTCTTT. It codes for CASSYWYIGQNTEAFF.

This rearrangement joins TRBV6-1 to TRBJ2-5, with 9 bases fitting TRBD2. V lost 2 bases, J lost 0 bases, and 4 bases stayed unmatched. The CDR3 has 16 amino acids. Per germline, CDR1 MNHNS and CDR2 SASEGT. The CDR3 DNA reads TGTGCCAGCAGTGAAAGCGGGGGGTGGTACCAAGAGACCCAGTACTTC. This encodes CASSESGGWYQETQYF.

As to this clonotype: The CDR3 does not close with the conserved phenylalanine or tryptophan, likely indicating a read error. This chain joins TRBV15 and TRBJ1-1; TRBD1 aligns across 7 bases. This CDR3 has 15 amino acids. V dropped 5 bases and J dropped 1; count of bases not matched to a gene: 7. CDR1 is LNHNV, CDR2 YYDKDF, per germline (reference sequence). As DNA, the CDR3 is TGTGCCACCAGCGTGGGGAACAGGGGGAACACTGAAGCTTTCCTT. It yields the protein CATSVGNRGNTEAFL.

V gene TRBV20-1 combines with J gene TRBJ1-2; D remains unclear. V gave up 6 bases and J gave up 1 base, with 15 bases separating them. This CDR3 comprises 14 residues. Germline CDR1 reads DFQATT; CDR2 reads SNEGSKA (reference sequence). The CDR3 DNA reads as TGCAGTGCATCGGACGCTACCGGTAACTATGGCTACACCTTC. Encoded protein: CSASDATGNYGYTF.

This clonotype was recorded many times. The chain recombines TRBV6-2 or TRBV6-3 with TRBJ2-6, with a possible D match to TRBD2 (5 bases). Germline values: CDR1 MNHEY, CDR2 SVGEGT. The CDR3 covers 17 residues. With 0 bases removed from V and 4 bases from J, the gap between germline ends came to 13 bases. CDR3 residues: CASSYSDLPPGANVLTF. The CDR3 DNA reads as TGTGCCAGCAGTTACTCGGACTTACCGCCCGGGGCCAACGTCCTGACTTTC.

This clonotype was recorded a few times. The chain recombines TRBV6-5 with TRBJ1-2; the D is unclear. CDR3 length: 13 amino acids. Between the trimmed V and J ends, which lost 8 bases and 6 bases, there was a span of 16 bases. The germline gives CDR1 MNHEY, CDR2 SVGAGI. The CDR3 coding sequence is TGTGCCAGCCAACCTCGAATCGGGGATGGCTACACCTTC. Protein product: CASQPRIGDGYTF.

This clonotype has at least ten counts. This chain connects TRBV5-5 to TRBJ1-1; 7 bases map to TRBD1. V gave up 5 bases and J gave up 4 bases; unmatched junction bases: 8. CDR1 is SGHKS and CDR2 is YYEKEE in the germline V gene (reference sequence). The CDR3 spans 14 residues. The DNA for the CDR3 is TGTGCCAGCAGACAAAGGGACAGAATCACTGAAGCTTTCTTT. It encodes CASRQRDRITEAFF.

In this sample, this clonotype turned up many times. V is TRBV3-1 and J is TRBJ2-5; D is undetermined. Trimming took 1 base from V and 5 from J, leaving 8 bases between them. Germline-derived CDR1 and CDR2 are LGHDT and YNNKEL (reference sequence). The CDR3 contains 13 residues. CDR3 loop: CASSQALVETQYF. Here the CDR3 DNA reads TGTGCCAGCAGCCAAGCCCTAGTTGAGACCCAGTACTTC.

This clonotype turned up a few times. V usage is TRBV20-1 and J usage is TRBJ2-1; D is possibly TRBD1 (6 bases). The V gene lost 4 bases and the J gene lost 1 base, with 17 bases spanning the gap. The length of the CDR3 is 16 residues. Germline V gives CDR1 DFQATT, CDR2 SNEGSKA (reference sequence). This CDR3 is CSAMSRDTPSYNEQFF. CDR3 coding DNA: TGCAGTGCTATGTCGAGGGACACCCCATCCTACAATGAGCAGTTCTTC.

This clonotype was observed a few times. The CDR3 nucleotides are TGCAGTGCTAGAGAAGGACAGAGCTCTGGAAACACCATATATTTT. Protein: CSAREGQSSGNTIYF. This chain connects TRBV20-1 to TRBJ1-3; D possibly corresponds to TRBD1 (6 bases). Deletions cut 0 bases from V and 0 bases from J, with 9 bases between. Germline V lookup: CDR1 DFQATT, CDR2 SNEGSKA (reference sequence). The CDR3 runs 15 residues.